This TCR beta chain originates from a study of beta chain features in type 1 diabetes. Points from the study as a whole: A closer apparent resemblance between naive, central memory and Treg TCRB repertoires was seen in patients than in healthy donors. Shortening of TCRB CDR3s, moderate but significant, appeared in all four CD4+ subsets of Type 1 diabetes patients.

The CDR3 consists of 15 residues. Trimming removed 0 bases from V and 5 bases from J, with 12 bases in between. The germline gives CDR1 SGHTA, CDR2 FQGNSA. Central memory, naive, regulatory and stem cell-like memory CD4+ cells were sorted by CD45RO/CCR7/CD25/CD127/CD95/CD27. This clone was seen a handful of times. What it binds is not known. cDNA synthesis used the whole RNA isolate, giving expressed TCRB sequences. Profiled with immunoSEQ multiplex PCR; TCRdb holds only in-frame clones, not every one. This sample yields roughly 300,000 clones, of which about a tenth are seen a single time; roughly 1% belongs to the top ten.

Specimen: central memory CD4+ T cells from blood. This TCR derives from a man between 25 and 39 years old with type 1 diabetes. V and J are TRBV7-2 and TRBJ2-3; D is possibly TRBD2 (7 bases). Here the CDR3 DNA reads TGTGCCAGCAGCTTAGCGACCGGGGGGCTAGATACGCAGTATTTT. It specifies CASSLATGGLDTQYF.